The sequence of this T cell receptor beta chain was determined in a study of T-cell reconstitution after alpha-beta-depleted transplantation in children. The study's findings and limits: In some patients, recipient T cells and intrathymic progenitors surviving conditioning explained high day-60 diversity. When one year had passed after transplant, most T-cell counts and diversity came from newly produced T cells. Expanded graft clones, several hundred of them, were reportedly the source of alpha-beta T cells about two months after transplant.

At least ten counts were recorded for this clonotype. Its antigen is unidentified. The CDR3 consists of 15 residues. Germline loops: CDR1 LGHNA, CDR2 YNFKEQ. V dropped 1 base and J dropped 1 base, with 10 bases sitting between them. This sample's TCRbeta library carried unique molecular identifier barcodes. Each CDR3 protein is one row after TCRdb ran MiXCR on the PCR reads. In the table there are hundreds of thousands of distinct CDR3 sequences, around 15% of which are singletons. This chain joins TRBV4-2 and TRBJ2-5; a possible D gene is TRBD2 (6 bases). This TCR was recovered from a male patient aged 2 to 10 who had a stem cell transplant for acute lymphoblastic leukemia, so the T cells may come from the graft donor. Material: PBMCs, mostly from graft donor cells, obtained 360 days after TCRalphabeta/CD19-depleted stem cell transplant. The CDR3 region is CASSQVGTLQETQYF. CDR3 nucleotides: TGTGCCAGCAGCCAAGTGGGGACTCTCCAAGAGACCCAGTACTTC.